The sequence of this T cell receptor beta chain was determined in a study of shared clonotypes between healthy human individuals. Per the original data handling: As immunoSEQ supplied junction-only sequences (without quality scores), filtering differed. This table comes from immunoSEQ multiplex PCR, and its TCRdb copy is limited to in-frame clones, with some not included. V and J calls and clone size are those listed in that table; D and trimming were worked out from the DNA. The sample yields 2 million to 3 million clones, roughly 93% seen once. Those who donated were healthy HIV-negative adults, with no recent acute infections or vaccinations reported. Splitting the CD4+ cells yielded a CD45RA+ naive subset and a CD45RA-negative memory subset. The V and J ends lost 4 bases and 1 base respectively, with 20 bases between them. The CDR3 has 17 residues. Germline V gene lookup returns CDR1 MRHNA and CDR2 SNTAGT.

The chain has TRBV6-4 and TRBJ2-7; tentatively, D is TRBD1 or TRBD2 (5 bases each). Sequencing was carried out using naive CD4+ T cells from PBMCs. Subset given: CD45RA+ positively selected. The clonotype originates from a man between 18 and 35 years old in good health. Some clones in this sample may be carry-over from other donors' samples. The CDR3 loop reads CASSGPQGRGPSYEQYF. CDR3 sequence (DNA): TGTGCCAGCAGTGGACCCCAGGGTCGCGGGCCATCCTACGAGCAGTACTTC.